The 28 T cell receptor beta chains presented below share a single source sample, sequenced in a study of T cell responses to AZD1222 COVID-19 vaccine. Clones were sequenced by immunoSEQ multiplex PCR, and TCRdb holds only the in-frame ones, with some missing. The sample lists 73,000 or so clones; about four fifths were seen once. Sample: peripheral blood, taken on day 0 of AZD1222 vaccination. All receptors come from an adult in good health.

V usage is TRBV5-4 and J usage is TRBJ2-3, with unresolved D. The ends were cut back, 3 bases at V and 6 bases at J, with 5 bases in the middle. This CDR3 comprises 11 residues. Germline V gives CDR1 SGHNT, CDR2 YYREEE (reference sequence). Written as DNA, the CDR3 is TGTGCCAGCAGCTCCTTGGATACGCAGTATTTT. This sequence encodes CASSSLDTQYF. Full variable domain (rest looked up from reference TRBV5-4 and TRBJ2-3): ETGVTQSPTHLIKTRGQQVTLRCSSQSGHNTVSWYQQALGQGPQFIFQYYREEENGRGNFPPRFSGLQFPNYSSELNVNALELDDSALYLCASSSLDTQYFGPGTRLTVL.

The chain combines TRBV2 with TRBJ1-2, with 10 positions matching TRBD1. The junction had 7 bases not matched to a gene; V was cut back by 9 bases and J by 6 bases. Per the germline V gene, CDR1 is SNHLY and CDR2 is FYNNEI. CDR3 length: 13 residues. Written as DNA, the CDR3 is TGTGCCAGAACCTCCGGGACAGGGGATGGCTACACCTTC. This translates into CARTSGTGDGYTF.

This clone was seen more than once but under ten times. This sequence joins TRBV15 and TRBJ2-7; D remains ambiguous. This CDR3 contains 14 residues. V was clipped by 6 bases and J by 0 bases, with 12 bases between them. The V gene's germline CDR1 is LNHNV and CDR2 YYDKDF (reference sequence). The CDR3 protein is CATSHRRGSYEQYF. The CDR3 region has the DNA TGTGCCACCAGTCACCGACGCGGCTCCTACGAGCAGTACTTC.

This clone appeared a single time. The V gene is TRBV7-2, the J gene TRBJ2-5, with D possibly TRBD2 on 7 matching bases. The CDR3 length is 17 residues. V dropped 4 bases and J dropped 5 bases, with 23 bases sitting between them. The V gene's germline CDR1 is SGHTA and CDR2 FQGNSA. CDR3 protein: CASSYIGGGGRLETQYF. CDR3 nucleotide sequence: TGTGCCAGCAGCTACATTGGGGGAGGGGGTCGTTTGGAGACCCAGTACTTC.

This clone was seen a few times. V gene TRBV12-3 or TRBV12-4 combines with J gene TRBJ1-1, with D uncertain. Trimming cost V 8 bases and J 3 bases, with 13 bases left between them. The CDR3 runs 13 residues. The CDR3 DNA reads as TGTGCCAGCTGCTCACGGGAGTACACTGAAGCTTTCTTT. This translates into CASCSREYTEAFF.

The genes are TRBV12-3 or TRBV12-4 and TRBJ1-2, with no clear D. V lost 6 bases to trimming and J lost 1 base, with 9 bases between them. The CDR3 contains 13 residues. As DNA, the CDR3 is TGTGCCAGCAGCCCGACTTATAACTATGGCTACACCTTC. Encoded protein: CASSPTYNYGYTF.

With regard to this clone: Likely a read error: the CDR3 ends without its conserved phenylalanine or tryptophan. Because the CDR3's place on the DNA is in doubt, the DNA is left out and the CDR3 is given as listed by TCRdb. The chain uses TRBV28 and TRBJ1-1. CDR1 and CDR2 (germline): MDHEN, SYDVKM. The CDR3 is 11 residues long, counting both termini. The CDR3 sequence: CASSMEAEFTV.

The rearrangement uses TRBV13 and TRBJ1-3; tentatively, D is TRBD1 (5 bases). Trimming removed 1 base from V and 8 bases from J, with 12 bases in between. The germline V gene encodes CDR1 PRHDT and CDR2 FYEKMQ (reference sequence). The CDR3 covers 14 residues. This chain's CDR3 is CASSLEGTLDTIYF. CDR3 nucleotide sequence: TGTGCCAGCAGCTTAGAGGGGACTCTAGACACCATATATTTT.

CDR3 amino acids: CASSWGGGNAELFF. CDR3 bases: TGCGCCAGCAGCTGGGGAGGGGGCAACGCGGAGCTGTTTTTT. The V gene is TRBV5-1, the J gene TRBJ2-2; perhaps D is TRBD1 or TRBD2 (7 bases each). The germline gives CDR1 SGHRS, CDR2 YFSETQ. The CDR3 has 14 residues. V was pared by 3 bases and J by 10 bases, with 16 bases between.

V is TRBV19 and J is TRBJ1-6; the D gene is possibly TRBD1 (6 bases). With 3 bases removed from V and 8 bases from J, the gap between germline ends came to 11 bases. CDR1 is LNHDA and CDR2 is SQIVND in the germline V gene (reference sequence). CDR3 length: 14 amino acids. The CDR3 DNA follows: TGTGCCAGTAGTATTCCAGGGGCGGATTCACCCCTCCACTTT. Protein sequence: CASSIPGADSPLHF.

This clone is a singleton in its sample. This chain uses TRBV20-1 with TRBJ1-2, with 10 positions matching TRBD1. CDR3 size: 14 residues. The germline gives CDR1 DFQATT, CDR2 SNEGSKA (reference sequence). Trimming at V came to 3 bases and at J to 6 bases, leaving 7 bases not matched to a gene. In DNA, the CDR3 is TGCAGTGCTAGTATAACCGGGACAGGGGATGGCTACACCTTC. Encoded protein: CSASITGTGDGYTF.

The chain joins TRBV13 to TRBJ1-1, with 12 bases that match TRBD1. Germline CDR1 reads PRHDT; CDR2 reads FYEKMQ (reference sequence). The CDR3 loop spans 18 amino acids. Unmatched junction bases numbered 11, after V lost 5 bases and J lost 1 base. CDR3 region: CASSRQRDRGLGNTEAFF. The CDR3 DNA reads TGTGCCAGCAGCCGACAGAGGGACAGGGGGCTGGGGAACACTGAAGCTTTCTTT.

DNA of the CDR3: TGTGCCAGCAGCTTAGGTGGTAATTCACCCCTCCACTTT. This encodes CASSLGGNSPLHF. The chain uses TRBV11-3 and TRBJ1-6; D not certain. Trimming removed 1 base from V and 6 bases from J, with 4 bases in between. The germline gives CDR1 SGHNT, CDR2 YENEEA. CDR3 size: 13 residues.

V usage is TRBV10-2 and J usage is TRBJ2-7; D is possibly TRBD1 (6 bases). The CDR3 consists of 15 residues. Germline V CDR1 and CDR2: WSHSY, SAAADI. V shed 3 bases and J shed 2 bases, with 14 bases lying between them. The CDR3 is CASSDSTGSTYEQYF. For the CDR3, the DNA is TGCGCCAGCAGTGATAGTACAGGGTCAACCTACGAGCAGTACTTC.

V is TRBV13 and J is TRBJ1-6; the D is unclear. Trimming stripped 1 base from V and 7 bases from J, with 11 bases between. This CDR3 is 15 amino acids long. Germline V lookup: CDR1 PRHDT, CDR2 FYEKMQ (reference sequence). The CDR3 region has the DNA TGTGCCAGCAGCTTAGACCTCCCGGGGAATTCACCCCTCCACTTT. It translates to CASSLDLPGNSPLHF.

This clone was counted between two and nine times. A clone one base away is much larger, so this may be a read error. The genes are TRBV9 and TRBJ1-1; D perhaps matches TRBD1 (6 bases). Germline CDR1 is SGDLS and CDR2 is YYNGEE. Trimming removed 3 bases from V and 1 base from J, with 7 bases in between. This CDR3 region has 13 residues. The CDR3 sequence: CASSAQGNTEAFF. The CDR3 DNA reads TGTGCCAGCAGCGCACAGGGGAACACTGAAGCTTTCTTT. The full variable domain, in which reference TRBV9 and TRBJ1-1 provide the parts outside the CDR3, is DSGVTQTPKHLITATGQRVTLRCSPRSGDLSVYWYQQSLDQGLQFLIQYYNGEERAKGNILERFSAQQFPDLHSELNLSSLELGDSALYFCASSAQGNTEAFFGQGTRLTVV.

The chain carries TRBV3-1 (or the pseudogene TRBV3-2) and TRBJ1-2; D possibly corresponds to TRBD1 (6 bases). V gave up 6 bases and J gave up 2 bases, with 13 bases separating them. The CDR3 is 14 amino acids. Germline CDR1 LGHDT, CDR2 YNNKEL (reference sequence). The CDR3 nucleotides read TGTGCCAGCAGGACGCAGGGGAGCAACTATGGCTACACCTTC. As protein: CASRTQGSNYGYTF.

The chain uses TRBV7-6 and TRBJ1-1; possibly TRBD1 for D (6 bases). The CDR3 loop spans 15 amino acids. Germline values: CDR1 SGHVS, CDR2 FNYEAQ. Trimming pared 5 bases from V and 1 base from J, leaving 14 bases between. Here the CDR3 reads CASSDYRARNTEAFF. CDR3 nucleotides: TGTGCCAGCAGCGACTACAGGGCGCGGAACACTGAAGCTTTCTTT.

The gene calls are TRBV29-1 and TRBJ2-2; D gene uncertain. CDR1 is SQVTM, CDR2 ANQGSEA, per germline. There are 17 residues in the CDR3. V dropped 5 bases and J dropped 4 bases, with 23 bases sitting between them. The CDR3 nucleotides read TGCAGCGTTAGGGATACCTTGGGGTTCGGTAGCACCGGGGAGCTGTTTTTT. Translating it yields CSVRDTLGFGSTGELFF.

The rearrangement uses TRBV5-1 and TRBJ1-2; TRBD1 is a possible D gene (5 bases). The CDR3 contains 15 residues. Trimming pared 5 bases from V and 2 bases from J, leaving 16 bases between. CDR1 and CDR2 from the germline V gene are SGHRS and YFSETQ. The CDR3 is CASSFAGSRNYGYTF. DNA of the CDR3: TGCGCCAGCAGTTTTGCAGGGTCAAGAAACTATGGCTACACCTTC.

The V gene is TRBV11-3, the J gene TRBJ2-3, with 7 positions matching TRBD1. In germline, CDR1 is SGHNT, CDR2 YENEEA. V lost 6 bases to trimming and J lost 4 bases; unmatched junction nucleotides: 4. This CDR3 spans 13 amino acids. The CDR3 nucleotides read TGTGCCAGCAGTTCCGGGACAGCAGATACGCAGTATTTT. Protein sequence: CASSSGTADTQYF.

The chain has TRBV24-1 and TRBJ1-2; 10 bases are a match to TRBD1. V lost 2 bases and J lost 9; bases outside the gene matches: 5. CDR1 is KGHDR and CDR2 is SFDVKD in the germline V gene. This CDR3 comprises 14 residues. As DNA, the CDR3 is TGTGCCACCAGTGATTGGGACAGGGGAGGACGCTACACCTTC. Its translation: CATSDWDRGGRYTF.

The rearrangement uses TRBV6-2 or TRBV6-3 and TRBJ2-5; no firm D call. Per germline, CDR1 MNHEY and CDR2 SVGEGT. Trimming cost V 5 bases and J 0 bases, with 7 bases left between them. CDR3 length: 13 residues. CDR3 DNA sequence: TGTGCCAGCAGTCGGCAGGACCAAGAGACCCAGTACTTC. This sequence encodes CASSRQDQETQYF.

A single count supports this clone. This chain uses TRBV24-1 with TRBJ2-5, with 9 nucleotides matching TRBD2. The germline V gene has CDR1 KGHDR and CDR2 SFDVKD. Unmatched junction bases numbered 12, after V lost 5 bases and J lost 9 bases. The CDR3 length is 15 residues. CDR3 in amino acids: CATSATGQAGGAQYF. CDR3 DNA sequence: TGTGCCACCAGTGCTACTGGGCAGGCGGGGGGGGCCCAGTACTTC.

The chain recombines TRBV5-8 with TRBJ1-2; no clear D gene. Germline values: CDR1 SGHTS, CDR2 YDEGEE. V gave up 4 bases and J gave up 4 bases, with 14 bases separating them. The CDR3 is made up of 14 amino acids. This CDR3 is CASSPAGSRYGYTF. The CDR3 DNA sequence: TGTGCCAGCAGCCCCGCCGGATCCCGCTATGGCTACACCTTC.

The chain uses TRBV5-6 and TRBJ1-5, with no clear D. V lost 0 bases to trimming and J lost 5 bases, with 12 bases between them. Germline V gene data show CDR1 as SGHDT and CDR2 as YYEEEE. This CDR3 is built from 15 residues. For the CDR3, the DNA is TGTGCCAGCAGCTTGGAGCGCAGTTTACATCAGCCCCAGCATTTT. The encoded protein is CASSLERSLHQPQHF.

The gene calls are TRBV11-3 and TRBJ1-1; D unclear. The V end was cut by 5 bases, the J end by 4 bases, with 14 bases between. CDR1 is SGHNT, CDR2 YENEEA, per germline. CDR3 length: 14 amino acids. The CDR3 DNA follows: TGTGCCAGCAGCCCTTTAAGGCAAGGCACTGAAGCTTTCTTT. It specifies CASSPLRQGTEAFF.

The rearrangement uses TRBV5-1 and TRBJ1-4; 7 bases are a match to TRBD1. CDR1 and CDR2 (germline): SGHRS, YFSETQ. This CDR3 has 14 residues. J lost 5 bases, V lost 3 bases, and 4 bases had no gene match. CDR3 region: CASSSGTVNEKLFF. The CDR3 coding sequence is TGCGCCAGCAGCTCGGGGACAGTAAATGAAAAACTGTTTTTT.